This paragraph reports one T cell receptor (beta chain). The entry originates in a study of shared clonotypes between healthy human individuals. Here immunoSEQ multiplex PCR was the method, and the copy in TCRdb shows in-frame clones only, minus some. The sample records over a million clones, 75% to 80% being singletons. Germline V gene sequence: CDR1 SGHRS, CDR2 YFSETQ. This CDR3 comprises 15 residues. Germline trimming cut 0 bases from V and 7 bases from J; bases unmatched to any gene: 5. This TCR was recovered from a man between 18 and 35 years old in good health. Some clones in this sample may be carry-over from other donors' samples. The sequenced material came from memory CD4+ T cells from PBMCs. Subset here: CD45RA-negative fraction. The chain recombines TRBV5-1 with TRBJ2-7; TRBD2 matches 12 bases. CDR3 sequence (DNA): TGCGCCAGCAGCTTGGGACTAGCGGGAGATAGTGAGCAGTACTTC. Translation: CASSLGLAGDSEQYF.